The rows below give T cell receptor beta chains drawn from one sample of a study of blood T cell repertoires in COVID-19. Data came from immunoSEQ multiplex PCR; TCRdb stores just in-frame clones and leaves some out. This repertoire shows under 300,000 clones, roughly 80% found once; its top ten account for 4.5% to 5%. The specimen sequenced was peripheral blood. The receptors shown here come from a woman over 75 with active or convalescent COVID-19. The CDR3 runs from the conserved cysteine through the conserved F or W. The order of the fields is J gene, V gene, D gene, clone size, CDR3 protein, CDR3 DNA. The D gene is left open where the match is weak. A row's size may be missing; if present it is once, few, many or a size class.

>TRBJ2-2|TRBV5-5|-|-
CASSFTILIGELFF
TGTGCCAGCAGCTTCACTATCCTGATCGGGGAGCTGTTTTTT
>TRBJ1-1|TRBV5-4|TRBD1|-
CASSLGTGGTEAFF
TGTGCCAGCAGCTTGGGGACAGGGGGCACTGAAGCTTTCTTT
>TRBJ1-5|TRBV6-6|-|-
CASGGNQPQHF
TGTGCCAGCGGGGGGAATCAGCCCCAGCATTTT
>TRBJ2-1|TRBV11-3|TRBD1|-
CASSLGGMDRVIFEQFF
TGTGCCAGCAGCTTAGGTGGGATGGACAGGGTTATTTTTGAGCAGTTCTTC
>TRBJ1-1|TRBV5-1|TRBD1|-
CASRRRGEMFRTEAFF
TGCGCCAGCAGGCGCAGGGGGGAGATGTTCCGCACTGAAGCTTTCTTT
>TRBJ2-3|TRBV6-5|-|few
CASGRDTQYF
TGTGCCAGCGGGAGGGATACGCAGTATTTT
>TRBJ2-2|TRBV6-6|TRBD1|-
CASSQDRGKTGELFF
TGTGCCAGCAGTCAAGACAGGGGCAAAACCGGGGAGCTGTTTTTT
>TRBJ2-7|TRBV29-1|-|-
CSVDNSYEQYF
TGCAGCGTGGACAACTCCTACGAGCAGTACTTC
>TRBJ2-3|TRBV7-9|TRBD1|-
CASSFEDRGDTQYF
TGTGCCAGCAGCTTTGAGGACAGGGGCGATACGCAGTATTTT
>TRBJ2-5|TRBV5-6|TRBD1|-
CASSSGTGAFETQYF
TGTGCCAGCAGCTCCGGGACAGGGGCTTTTGAGACCCAGTACTTC
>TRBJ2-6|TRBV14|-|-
CASSPQASGANVLTF
TGTGCCAGCAGCCCCCAGGCTTCTGGGGCCAACGTCCTGACTTTC
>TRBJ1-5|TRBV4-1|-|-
CASSQDPGEINQPQHF
TGCGCCAGCAGCCAAGATCCCGGGGAGATCAATCAGCCCCAGCATTTT
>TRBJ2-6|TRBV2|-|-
CASSEFVGSSGANVLTF
TGTGCCAGCAGTGAATTCGTAGGGAGCTCTGGGGCCAACGTCCTGACTTTC
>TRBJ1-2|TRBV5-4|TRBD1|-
CASSSGTGSNYGYTF
TGTGCCAGCAGCTCCGGGACAGGATCGAACTATGGCTACACCTTC
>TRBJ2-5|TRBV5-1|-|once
CASSLPPQETQYF
TGCGCCAGCAGCTTGCCTCCCCAAGAGACCCAGTACTTC
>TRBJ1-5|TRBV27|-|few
CASSFSHSNQPQHF
TGTGCCAGCAGTTTTTCCCATAGCAATCAGCCCCAGCATTTT
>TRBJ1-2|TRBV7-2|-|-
CASSLVAALPYGYTF
TGTGCCAGCAGCTTAGTTGCGGCCTTACCCTATGGCTACACCTTC
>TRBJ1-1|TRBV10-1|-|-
CASIKGGVAFF
TGCGCCAGCATCAAAGGGGGGGTGGCTTTCTTT
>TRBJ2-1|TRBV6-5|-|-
CASRGARLSYNEQFF
TGTGCCAGCAGGGGGGCCAGGCTCTCCTACAATGAGCAGTTCTTC
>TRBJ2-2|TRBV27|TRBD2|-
CASKRGGRRGAGELFF
TGTGCCAGCAAGCGGGGTGGACGACGGGGGGCCGGGGAGCTGTTTTTT
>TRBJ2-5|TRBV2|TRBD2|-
CASRGTSGGQETQYF
TGTGCCAGCAGAGGGACTAGCGGGGGACAAGAGACCCAGTACTTC
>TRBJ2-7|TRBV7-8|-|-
CASSLVGVTYEQYF
TGTGCCAGCAGCTTAGTCGGGGTAACCTACGAGCAGTACTTC
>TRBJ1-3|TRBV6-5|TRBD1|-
CASSRTGSGNTIYF
TGTGCCAGCTCACGGACAGGCTCTGGAAACACCATATATTTT
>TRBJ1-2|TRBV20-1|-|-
CSASGGGLNYGYTF
TGCAGTGCTAGTGGGGGGGGCCTTAACTATGGCTACACCTTC
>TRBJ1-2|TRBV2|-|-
CASSDSADGYTF
TGTGCCAGCAGTGATTCGGCGGATGGCTACACCTTC
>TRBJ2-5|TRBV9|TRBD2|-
CASSVASGEKETQYF
TGTGCCAGCAGCGTAGCGAGCGGGGAAAAAGAGACCCAGTACTTC
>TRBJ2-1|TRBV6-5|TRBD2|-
CASSYGGSSYNEQFF
TGTGCCAGCAGCTACGGGGGGTCCTCCTACAATGAGCAGTTCTTC
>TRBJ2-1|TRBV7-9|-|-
CASSLTAGEGSYNEQFF
TGTGCCAGCAGCTTAACGGCAGGGGAAGGGTCCTACAATGAGCAGTTCTTC
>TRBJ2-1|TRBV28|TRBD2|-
CASRPSGRGLSSYNEQFF
TGTGCCAGCAGACCTAGCGGGAGGGGGTTAAGCTCCTACAATGAGCAGTTCTTC
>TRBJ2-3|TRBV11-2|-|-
CASSPSTDTQYF
TGTGCCAGCAGCCCGAGCACAGATACGCAGTATTTT
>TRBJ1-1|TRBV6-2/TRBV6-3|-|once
CASTPSYIRLNTEAFF
TGTGCCAGCACCCCGAGCTACATCAGGTTGAACACTGAAGCTTTCTTT
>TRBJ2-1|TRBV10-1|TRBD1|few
CASSEGTGLRNEQFF
TGCGCCAGCAGTGAGGGGACAGGGTTACGGAATGAGCAGTTCTTC
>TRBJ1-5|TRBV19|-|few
CASTSGLQPQHF
TGTGCCAGTACCTCTGGACTCCAGCCCCAGCATTTT
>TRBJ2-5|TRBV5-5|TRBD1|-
CASSSGDSYQETQYF
TGTGCCAGCAGCTCTGGGGACAGTTACCAAGAGACCCAGTACTTC
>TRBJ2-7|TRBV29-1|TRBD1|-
CSVWDSSYEQYF
TGCAGCGTTTGGGACAGCTCCTACGAGCAGTACTTC
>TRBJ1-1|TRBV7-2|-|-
CASNDATGPVEAFF
TGTGCCAGCAACGACGCTACAGGGCCCGTTGAAGCTTTCTTT
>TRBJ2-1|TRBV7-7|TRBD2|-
CASSLGLANEQFF
TGTGCTAGCAGCTTAGGACTAGCCAATGAGCAGTTCTTC
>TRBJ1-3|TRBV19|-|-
CASTSATTGPRGNTIYF
TGTGCCAGTACCTCAGCCACGACAGGCCCCCGGGGAAACACCATATATTTT
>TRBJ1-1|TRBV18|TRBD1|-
CASSLRDRGMNTEAFF
TGTGCCAGCTCCCTACGGGACAGGGGGATGAACACTGAAGCTTTCTTT
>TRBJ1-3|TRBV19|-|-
CASQQQKTGNTIYF
TGTGCCAGTCAACAGCAAAAGACGGGAAACACCATATATTTT
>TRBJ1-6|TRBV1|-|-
CTSSLCQKKGAQSPLHF
TGCACCAGCAGCTTATGTCAGAAAAAGGGGGCCCAATCACCCCTCCACTTT
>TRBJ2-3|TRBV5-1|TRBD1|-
CASSPTLGQGSDTQYF
TGCGCCAGCAGCCCCACCCTGGGACAGGGATCCGATACGCAGTATTTT
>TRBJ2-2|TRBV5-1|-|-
CASSLVLLGGNTGELFF
TGCGCCAGCAGCTTGGTGCTTTTAGGAGGCAACACCGGGGAGCTGTTTTTT
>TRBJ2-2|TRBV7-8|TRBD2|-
CASSQLAGLEGGELFF
TGTGCCAGCAGCCAACTAGCGGGGTTGGAGGGCGGGGAGCTGTTTTTT
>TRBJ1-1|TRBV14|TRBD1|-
CASSQGDRGPLAFF
TGTGCCAGCAGCCAAGGGGACAGGGGGCCGTTGGCTTTCTTT
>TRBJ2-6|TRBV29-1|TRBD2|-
CSVEPSGRAGANVLTF
TGCAGCGTTGAACCTAGCGGGAGGGCTGGGGCCAACGTCCTGACTTTC
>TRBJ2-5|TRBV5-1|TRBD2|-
CASSPAGGGAGETQYF
TGCGCCAGCAGCCCAGCGGGGGGGGGAGCAGGAGAGACCCAGTACTTC
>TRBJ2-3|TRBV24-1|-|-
CATSDWVRGVGTDTQYF
TGTGCCACCAGTGATTGGGTGCGGGGAGTAGGCACAGATACGCAGTATTTT
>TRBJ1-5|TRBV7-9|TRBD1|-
CASTGTGTNQPQHF
TGTGCCAGCACCGGGACAGGGACCAATCAGCCCCAGCATTTT
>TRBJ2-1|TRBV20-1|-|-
CSPKGGDEQFF
TGCAGTCCTAAAGGCGGGGATGAGCAGTTCTTC
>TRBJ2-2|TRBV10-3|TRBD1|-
CAISEWADREAGELFF
TGTGCCATCAGTGAGTGGGCCGACAGGGAAGCCGGGGAGCTGTTTTTT
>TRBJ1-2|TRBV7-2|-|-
CASSLANRVGGYTF
TGTGCCAGCAGCTTAGCGAACAGGGTCGGTGGCTACACCTTC